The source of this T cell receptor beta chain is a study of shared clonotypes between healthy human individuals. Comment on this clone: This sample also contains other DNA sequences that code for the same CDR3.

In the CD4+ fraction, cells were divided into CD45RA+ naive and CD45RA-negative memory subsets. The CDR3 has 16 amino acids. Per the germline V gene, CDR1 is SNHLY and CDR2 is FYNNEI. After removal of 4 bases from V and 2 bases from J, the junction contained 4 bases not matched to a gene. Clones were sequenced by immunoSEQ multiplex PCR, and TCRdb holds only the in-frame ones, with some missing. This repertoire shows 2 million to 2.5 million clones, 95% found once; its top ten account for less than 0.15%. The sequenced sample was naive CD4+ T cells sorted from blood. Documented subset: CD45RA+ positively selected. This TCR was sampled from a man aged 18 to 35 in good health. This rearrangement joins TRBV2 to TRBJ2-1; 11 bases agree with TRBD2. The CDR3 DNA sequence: TGTGCCAGCAGTGTTCTGACTAGCGGGGCCTACAATGAGCAGTTCTTC. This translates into CASSVLTSGAYNEQFF. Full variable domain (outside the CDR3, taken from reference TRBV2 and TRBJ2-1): EPEVTQTPSHQVTQMGQEVILRCVPISNHLYFYWYRQILGQKVEFLVSFYNNEISEKSEIFDDQFSVERPDGSNFTLKIRSTKLEDSAMYFCASSVLTSGAYNEQFFGPGTRLTVL.